This record looks at one T cell receptor beta chain sequence and its context. This sample was included in a study of CD8 T cells in Susac syndrome. With random hexamers, reverse transcription was performed on 0.5 to 1 ug of RNA. Multiplex immunoSEQ PCR targeted 54 Vbeta and 13 Jbeta TCR beta segments. TCRdb analysed the immunoSEQ multiplex PCR reads with MiXCR anew, one entry per CDR3 protein. The data contain around 200,000 distinct CDR3 sequences, roughly 94% of them seen just once; the ten biggest clones take up just over 0.08%. Per the germline V gene, CDR1 is SNHLY and CDR2 is FYNNEI. This CDR3 spans 17 amino acids. V lost 4 bases to trimming and J lost 5 bases, with 21 bases between them.

Material for sequencing was CD4+ T cells from PBMCs. The J gene is TRBJ2-1, the V gene TRBV2, with TRBD1 as a possible D gene (6 bases). The TCR sequence derives from a human donor with multiple sclerosis. The DNA of the CDR3 is TGTGCCAGCAGTGTCCCTCCTGACAGGAGTTTTGACAATGAGCAGTTCTTC. Protein sequence: CASSVPPDRSFDNEQFF.